This note documents a single T cell receptor beta chain sequence. Its antigen is as yet unknown. This sample also contains other DNA sequences that code for the same CDR3. This entry belongs to a study of cytomegalovirus exposure and HLA in healthy donors. Study-level findings and limits: CMV serostatus stood as the only immune exposure information on hand.

The PCR ran on 60 Vbeta and 13 Jbeta primers. Method: immunoSEQ multiplex PCR; TCRdb's copy keeps in-frame clones and lacks some. Of around 130,000 clones in the sample, about 74% are singletons; the top ten hold about 6%. The CDR3 is 13 residues long. The germline V gene encodes CDR1 SGHTA and CDR2 FQGNSA. Between the trimmed V and J ends, which lost 0 bases and 6 bases, there was a span of 6 bases. This chain connects TRBV7-2 to TRBJ2-1, with D tentatively TRBD1 (6 bases). The sequence was collected from a woman aged 45-65 years in good health and CMV-seropositive. The sequenced sample was PBMCs. CDR3 sequence reads: CASSLARGNEQFF. CDR3 nucleotide sequence: TGTGCCAGCAGCTTAGCCAGGGGCAATGAGCAGTTCTTC.